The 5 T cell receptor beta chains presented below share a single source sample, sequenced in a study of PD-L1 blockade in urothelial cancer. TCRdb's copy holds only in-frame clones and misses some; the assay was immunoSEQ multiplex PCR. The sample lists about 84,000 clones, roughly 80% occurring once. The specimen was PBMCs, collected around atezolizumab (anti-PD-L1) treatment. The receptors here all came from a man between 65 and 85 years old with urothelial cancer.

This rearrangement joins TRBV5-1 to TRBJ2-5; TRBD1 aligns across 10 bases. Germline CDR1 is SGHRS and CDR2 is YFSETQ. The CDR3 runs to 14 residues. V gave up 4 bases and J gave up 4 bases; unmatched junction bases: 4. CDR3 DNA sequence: TGCGCCAGCAGCCCGGGACAGGGGAGAGAGACCCAGTACTTC. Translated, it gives CASSPGQGRETQYF.

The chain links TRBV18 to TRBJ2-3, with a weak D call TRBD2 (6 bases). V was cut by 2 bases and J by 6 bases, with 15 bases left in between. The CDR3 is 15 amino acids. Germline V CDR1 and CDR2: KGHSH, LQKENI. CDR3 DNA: TGTGCCAGCTCACCAATCCGCGTAGCGGCCGATACGCAGTATTTT. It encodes CASSPIRVAADTQYF.

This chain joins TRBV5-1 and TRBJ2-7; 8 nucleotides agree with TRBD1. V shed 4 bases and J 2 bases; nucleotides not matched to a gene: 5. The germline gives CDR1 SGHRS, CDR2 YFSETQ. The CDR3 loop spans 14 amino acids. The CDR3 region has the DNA TGCGCCAGCAGCAAGGGACAGGATCCCTACGAGCAGTACTTC. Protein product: CASSKGQDPYEQYF.

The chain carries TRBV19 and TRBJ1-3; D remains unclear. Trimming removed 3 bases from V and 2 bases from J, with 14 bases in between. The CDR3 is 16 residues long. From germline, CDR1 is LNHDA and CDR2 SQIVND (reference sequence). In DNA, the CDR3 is TGTGCCAGTAGTATTTCGAACAGAAGAACTGGAAACACCATATATTTT. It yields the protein CASSISNRRTGNTIYF. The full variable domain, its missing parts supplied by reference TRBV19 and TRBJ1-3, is DGGITQSPKYLFRKEGQNVTLSCEQNLNHDAMYWYRQDPGQGLRLIYYSQIVNDFQKGDIAEGYSVSREKKESFPLTVTSAQKNPTAFYLCASSISNRRTGNTIYFGEGSWLTVV.

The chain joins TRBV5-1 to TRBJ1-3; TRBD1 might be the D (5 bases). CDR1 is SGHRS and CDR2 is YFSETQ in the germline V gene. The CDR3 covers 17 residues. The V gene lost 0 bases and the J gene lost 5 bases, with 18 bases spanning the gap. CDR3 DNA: TGCGCCAGCAGCTTGGTTGGGGAGGACATTGCCAGAAACACCATATATTTT. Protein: CASSLVGEDIARNTIYF.